The 31 T cell receptor beta chains below were found in one sample sequenced in a study of T cells expressing NK-cell markers. TCRdb re-called the 5' RACE reads, yielding one record per CDR3 amino acid sequence without DNA. This repertoire includes 550,000 to 600,000 distinct CDR3 sequences. The specimen sequenced was blood T cells: a sorted CD56 or NKG2C T cell subset, CD4+ or CD8+ T cells, or bulk PBMC T cells (not recorded which). The source of these receptors is a man younger than 30 in good health.

CDR3 loop: CASSYDVSEAFF. The chain links TRBV5-1 to TRBJ1-1. This CDR3 has 12 residues. Germline V gives CDR1 SGHRS, CDR2 YFSETQ.

This sequence joins TRBV5-1 and TRBJ2-3; as DNA is missing, the TRBD2 call by TCRdb cannot be tested. The CDR3 loop spans 13 amino acids. Germline values: CDR1 SGHRS, CDR2 YFSETQ. This CDR3 is CASSTSSADTQYF.

The V and J genes are TRBV20-1 and TRBJ2-5; TCRdb's D call, TRBD1, is unchecked because there is no DNA. CDR1 and CDR2 (germline): DFQATT, SNEGSKA (reference sequence). This CDR3 comprises 15 residues. CDR3 sequence: CSARDASGGQETQYF.

The chain couples TRBV12-3 or TRBV12-4 to TRBJ2-7; the D call of TRBD1 rests on TCRdb alone, since no DNA is present to check it. This CDR3 is built from 16 residues. The CDR3 loop is CASSRSPGISSYEQYF.

V gene TRBV29-1 combines with J gene TRBJ1-5; TCRdb proposes TRBD1, but this gene call is untestable without DNA. This CDR3 region has 12 residues. Germline loops: CDR1 SQVTM, CDR2 ANQGSEA. The CDR3 spells CSVQGMGQPQHF.

The rearrangement links TRBV4-2 to TRBJ2-7; the D call from TCRdb, TRBD1, cannot be confirmed without DNA. The germline V gene has CDR1 LGHNA and CDR2 YNFKEQ. CDR3 size: 17 residues. This CDR3 is CASSQGARGVIPDEQYF.

This sequence joins TRBV15 and TRBJ2-1; TCRdb outputs TRBD2, but without DNA this stays unchecked. This CDR3 has 20 amino acids. The germline CDR1 and CDR2 sequences are LNHNV and YYDKDF (reference sequence). CDR3 residues: CATSRDLLARELAGDNEQFF.

The V and J genes are TRBV12-5 and TRBJ2-3. Looked up from germline, CDR1 is LGHNT and CDR2 is FRNRAP. The CDR3 length is 13 residues. The CDR3 is CASGLVNTDTQYF. The complete variable domain, with remaining parts taken from reference TRBV12-5 and TRBJ2-3, reads DARVTQTPRHKVTEMGQEVTMRCQPILGHNTVFWYRQTMMQGLELLAYFRNRAPLDDSGMPKDRFSAEMPDATLATLKIQPSEPRDSAVYFCASGLVNTDTQYFGPGTRLTVL.

This chain links TRBV12-3 or TRBV12-4 with TRBJ2-2; TCRdb's D call, TRBD2, is unchecked because there is no DNA. The CDR3 loop spans 15 amino acids. CDR3: CASSQGQASTGELFF.

The chain uses TRBV29-1 and TRBJ1-4; the TCRdb D gene call, TRBD1, has no DNA to confirm it. The CDR3 has 15 amino acids. Germline CDR1 and CDR2: SQVTM and ANQGSEA. The CDR3 sequence: CSVGDRDRDREKLFF.

The chain carries TRBV28 and TRBJ1-5. In germline, CDR1 is MDHEN, CDR2 SYDVKM. The CDR3 loop spans 14 amino acids. Here the CDR3 reads CASSLWGFGQPQHF.

The chain links TRBV29-1 to TRBJ1-2. The germline CDR1 and CDR2 sequences are SQVTM and ANQGSEA. CDR3 length: 12 amino acids. The CDR3 protein is CSVDGQLYGYTF.

The CDR3 sequence: CAQEGANYGYTF. This chain connects TRBV30 to TRBJ1-2. Per germline, CDR1 GTSNPN and CDR2 SVGIG (reference sequence). The CDR3 spans 12 residues.

The chain has TRBV4-2 and TRBJ2-7; TCRdb names TRBD1, which stays unverified in the absence of DNA. Germline assignment: CDR1 LGHNA and CDR2 YNFKEQ. The CDR3 extends over 15 amino acids. Here the CDR3 reads CASSHRDSIYYEQYF.

The chain carries TRBV12-3 or TRBV12-4 and TRBJ2-7; checking the TCRdb D call of TRBD1 is not possible without DNA. The CDR3 has 15 amino acids. Here the CDR3 reads CASTQAGTGGYEQYF.

J is TRBJ2-3 and V is TRBV30; the TRBD2 assignment by TCRdb is unverifiable without DNA. The germline gives CDR1 GTSNPN, CDR2 SVGIG (reference sequence). The CDR3 spans 14 residues. CDR3 protein: CASPAGGPTDTQYF.

This rearrangement joins TRBV20-1 to TRBJ2-1; TCRdb indicates TRBD1, and absent DNA this call remains unverified. CDR1 is DFQATT and CDR2 is SNEGSKA in the germline V gene (reference sequence). This CDR3 comprises 15 residues. CDR3 amino acids: CSARDLSGRGYEQFF.

The chain has TRBV5-1 and TRBJ2-7; TCRdb's D call of TRBD2 is untestable without DNA. The CDR3 consists of 14 residues. In germline, CDR1 is SGHRS, CDR2 YFSETQ. The CDR3 region is CASSGEALNDEQYF.

The chain is built from TRBV20-1 and TRBJ2-4. The germline V gene has CDR1 DFQATT and CDR2 SNEGSKA (reference sequence). This CDR3 spans 15 amino acids. CDR3 amino acids: CSASRAVLAKNIQYF.

The chain couples TRBV12-5 to TRBJ1-1. The CDR3 sequence is 14 residues long. Germline V gives CDR1 LGHNT, CDR2 FRNRAP. CDR3 amino acids: CASVYEGTHTEAFF.

V usage is TRBV5-5 and J usage is TRBJ1-1; lacking DNA, the TRBD1 call made by TCRdb goes unchecked. The CDR3 totals 18 residues. Germline V CDR1 and CDR2: SGHKS, YYEKEE (reference sequence). CDR3 in amino acids: CASSLGAGQGASATEAFF.

This chain uses TRBV7-3 with TRBJ2-7; the TCRdb call, TRBD2, lacks DNA for checking. Germline-derived CDR1 and CDR2 are SGHTA and FQGTGA. The CDR3 runs 13 residues. CDR3 loop: CASSFGGGSEQYF.

The V and J genes are TRBV7-9 and TRBJ2-7; without DNA, the TCRdb call of TRBD1 cannot be checked. The length of the CDR3 is 14 residues. Germline V gene data show CDR1 as SEHNR and CDR2 as FQNEAQ (reference sequence). The CDR3 sequence: CASSAWTASYEQYF. Full variable domain (outside the CDR3, taken from reference TRBV7-9 and TRBJ2-7): DTGVSQNPRHKITKRGQNVTFRCDPISEHNRLYWYRQTLGQGPEFLTYFQNEAQLEKSRLLSDRFSAERPKGSFSTLEIQRTEQGDSAMYLCASSAWTASYEQYFGPGTRLTVT.

The rearrangement links TRBV24-1 to TRBJ2-1; the D call of TRBD2 rests on TCRdb alone, since no DNA is present to check it. Germline CDR1 KGHDR, CDR2 SFDVKD. The CDR3 runs 14 residues. This CDR3 reads CATAIAGDPSEQFF.

J is TRBJ2-3 and V is TRBV9; the TCRdb call, TRBD1, lacks DNA for checking. This CDR3 has 16 residues. The V gene's germline CDR1 is SGDLS and CDR2 YYNGEE. This CDR3 reads CASSVGINRVADTQYF.

V and J are TRBV4-2 and TRBJ2-3; TCRdb outputs TRBD1, but without DNA this stays unchecked. Germline V lookup: CDR1 LGHNA, CDR2 YNFKEQ. CDR3 size: 17 residues. The CDR3 sequence: CASSQEVQGIGTDTQYF.

The gene calls are TRBV20-1 and TRBJ2-3; TCRdb picks TRBD2, but there is no DNA to check that call. The CDR3 loop spans 15 amino acids. Germline CDR1 and CDR2: DFQATT and SNEGSKA (reference sequence). This CDR3 reads CSAISGSPGTDTQYF.

V gene TRBV5-6 combines with J gene TRBJ2-5; TCRdb calls TRBD2, which cannot be checked without DNA. In germline, CDR1 is SGHDT, CDR2 YYEEEE. The CDR3 extends over 14 amino acids. The CDR3 loop reads CASSLNRPRETQYF.

The chain combines TRBV20-1 with TRBJ2-1; TCRdb designates TRBD1, a call that cannot be tested without DNA. This CDR3 spans 12 amino acids. CDR1 DFQATT and CDR2 SNEGSKA come from the germline V gene (reference sequence). The CDR3 here is CSTGDSYNEQFF.

The V and J genes are TRBV10-3 and TRBJ2-3; TCRdb picks TRBD1, but there is no DNA to check that call. This CDR3 comprises 15 residues. Looked up from germline, CDR1 is ENHRY and CDR2 is SYGVKD. CDR3 region: CAISDAGRGFNTQYF.

The rearrangement uses TRBV28 and TRBJ2-7; TCRdb returns TRBD2, unconfirmable since there is no DNA. The CDR3 length is 14 residues. Germline V CDR1 and CDR2: MDHEN, SYDVKM. The CDR3 protein is CASSLRGLNYEQYF.